This is a list of T cell receptor beta chains from one sample in a study of radiotherapy plus CTLA-4 blockade in lung cancer. Profiled with immunoSEQ multiplex PCR; TCRdb holds only in-frame clones, not every one. The table shows about 51,000 clones, with 70% to 80% occurring only once. The starting material was peripheral blood, obtained from a patient treated with radiotherapy plus ipilimumab. The receptor source for this set is a human donor with non-small cell lung cancer who had a complete response to radiotherapy plus ipilimumab. The conserved cysteine and the conserved F or W are not part of the CDR3 here. Rows may omit the clone size; those that give it use once, few, many or a size class.

CDR3aa: SVQNSGANVLT
j_gene: TRBJ2-6
v_gene: TRBV29-1
abundance: .

CDR3aa: ASSQESGTGYAYEQY
j_gene: TRBJ2-7
v_gene: TRBV4-3
abundance: .

CDR3aa: ASSLTGVDGYT
j_gene: TRBJ1-2
v_gene: TRBV6-1
abundance: .

CDR3aa: ASSLARDSRSRTGELF
j_gene: TRBJ2-2
v_gene: TRBV7-2
abundance: once

CDR3aa: ASSPTSGSHNEQF
j_gene: TRBJ2-1
v_gene: TRBV25-1
abundance: .

CDR3aa: ASSLGWGGTSAEQF
j_gene: TRBJ2-1
v_gene: TRBV7-7
abundance: .

CDR3aa: ASSFGSGTALNEQF
j_gene: TRBJ2-1
v_gene: TRBV7-2
abundance: .

CDR3aa: ASSQVGQGNGYT
j_gene: TRBJ1-2
v_gene: TRBV4-1
abundance: .

CDR3aa: ATNQDSYSNQPQH
j_gene: TRBJ1-5
v_gene: TRBV15
abundance: .

CDR3aa: ASSLGREGLEQF
j_gene: TRBJ2-1
v_gene: TRBV7-2
abundance: .

CDR3aa: ASSLVSQGRDIQY
j_gene: TRBJ2-4
v_gene: TRBV11-3
abundance: .

CDR3aa: ASSWTGRDTEAF
j_gene: TRBJ1-1
v_gene: TRBV6-5
abundance: .

CDR3aa: ASSDPGQGNTEAF
j_gene: TRBJ1-1
v_gene: TRBV25-1
abundance: .

CDR3aa: ASSGTAVGDTQY
j_gene: TRBJ2-3
v_gene: TRBV7-9
abundance: .

CDR3aa: ASLMWEGALGLAGSQETQY
j_gene: TRBJ2-5
v_gene: TRBV10-2
abundance: few

CDR3aa: ASSYIPGTHYNEQF
j_gene: TRBJ2-1
v_gene: TRBV6-5
abundance: .

CDR3aa: ASSIALLTGFKENTIY
j_gene: TRBJ1-3
v_gene: TRBV19
abundance: .

CDR3aa: ASSSVSVAGAEETQY
j_gene: TRBJ2-5
v_gene: TRBV5-5
abundance: few

CDR3aa: ASSFMETQY
j_gene: TRBJ2-5
v_gene: TRBV5-8
abundance: .

CDR3aa: ASSYSITSGGYEQY
j_gene: TRBJ2-7
v_gene: TRBV6-5
abundance: .

CDR3aa: ASSESSGRPLDTGELF
j_gene: TRBJ2-2
v_gene: TRBV10-2
abundance: .

CDR3aa: ASSIGLTQNIQY
j_gene: TRBJ2-4
v_gene: TRBV19
abundance: .

CDR3aa: ASSLGAGANYGYT
j_gene: TRBJ1-2
v_gene: TRBV19
abundance: .

CDR3aa: ASSDAFGGQY
j_gene: TRBJ2-5
v_gene: TRBV19
abundance: .

CDR3aa: ASSLDISGANVLT
j_gene: TRBJ2-6
v_gene: TRBV5-4
abundance: few

CDR3aa: ATSRVGRRETQY
j_gene: TRBJ2-5
v_gene: TRBV15
abundance: .